This TCR beta chain derives from a study of neurological immune-mediated disorders. Germline V CDR1 and CDR2: DFQATT, SNEGSKA (reference sequence). The CDR3 totals 15 residues. V shed 4 bases and J shed 2 bases, with 16 bases lying between them. The cDNA came from 5'RACE, which used 10-nucleotide random UMIs. In each sequencing run, over 180 million TCR-beta sequences were generated from 15-18 subjects. TCRdb re-analysed the 5' RACE reads in MiXCR, keeping a single row per CDR3 protein. The table has fewer than 40,000 distinct CDR3 sequences, approximately 4.4% seen once. In Maryland, USA, blood bank volunteers were the healthy controls. For the unsorted libraries, 2 million PBMCs stored at -80 C served as input. Many counts were recorded for this clonotype.

The sequenced material came from PBMCs. This receptor was taken from a man younger than 35 in good health. The chain employs TRBV20-1 and TRBJ2-3; tentative D call: TRBD2 (6 bases). CDR3 in amino acids: CSATTGTPNTDTQYF. DNA for the CDR3: TGCAGTGCTACGACCGGGACTCCAAACACAGATACGCAGTATTTT.